This TCR beta chain was found in a study of OX40 agonist ivuxolimab in advanced cancers. Turning to the study itself: Patients were treated with ivuxolimab, an agonistic anti-OX40 (CD134) antibody. The group had a mean age of 60 years, ranged from about 20 to 79, and was around 82% male.

TCRdb's table, derived via immunoSEQ multiplex PCR, lists solely in-frame clones and lacks some. The data contain about 65,000 clones, roughly 84% of them singletons. This clone was recorded once. The antigen is unknown. Broader study findings: Expanded clones were, on average, more numerous among CD8+ T cells than CD4+. Also showing low normalized T-cell clonal expansion were some of the nonresponders.

Germline lookup yields CDR1 SGHAT and CDR2 FQNNGV. The CDR3 sequence is 14 residues long. V shed 1 base and J shed 9 bases, with 13 bases lying between them. The origin of this receptor is an adult with an advanced solid tumor such as melanoma, head and neck, liver or kidney cancer. Sequenced here: CD4+ or CD8+ T cells sorted from blood, sampled in a trial of the OX40 agonist ivuxolimab. J is TRBJ2-1 and V is TRBV11-2; D might be TRBD1 (5 bases). The CDR3 nucleotides are TGTGCCAGCAGCTTAGTGCACGAGCAGGGTGAGCAGTTCTTC. Protein: CASSLVHEQGEQFF.